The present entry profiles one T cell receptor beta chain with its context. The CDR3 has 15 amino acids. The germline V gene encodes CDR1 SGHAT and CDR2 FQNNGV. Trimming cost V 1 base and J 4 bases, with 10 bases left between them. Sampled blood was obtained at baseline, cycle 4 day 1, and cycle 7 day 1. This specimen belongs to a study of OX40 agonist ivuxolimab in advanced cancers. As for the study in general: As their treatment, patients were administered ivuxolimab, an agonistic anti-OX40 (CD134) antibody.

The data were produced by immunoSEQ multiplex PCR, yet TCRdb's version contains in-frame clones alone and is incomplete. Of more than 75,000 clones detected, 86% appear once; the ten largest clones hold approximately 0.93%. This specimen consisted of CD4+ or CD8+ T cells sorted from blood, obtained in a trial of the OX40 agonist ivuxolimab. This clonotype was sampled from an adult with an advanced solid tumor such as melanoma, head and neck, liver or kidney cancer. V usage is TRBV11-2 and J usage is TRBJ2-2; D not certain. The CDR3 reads CASSLAGPFTGELFF. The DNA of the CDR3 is TGTGCCAGCAGCTTAGCCGGGCCCTTCACCGGGGAGCTGTTTTTT. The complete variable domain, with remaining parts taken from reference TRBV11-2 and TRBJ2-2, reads EAGVAQSPRYKIIEKRQSVAFWCNPISGHATLYWYQQILGQGPKLLIQFQNNGVVDDSQLPKDRFSAERLKGVDSTLKIQPAKLEDSAVYLCASSLAGPFTGELFFGEGSRLTVL.